The 17 T cell receptor beta chains listed next were all sequenced from one sample in a study of T-cell reconstitution after alpha-beta-depleted transplantation in children. Unique molecular identifiers featured in how the TCRbeta library was prepared. TCRdb passed the PCR reads through MiXCR, listing each CDR3 protein once. The sample shows about 98,000 distinct CDR3 sequences, 23% of them seen only once. Specimen: PBMCs, collected before TCRalphabeta/CD19-depleted stem cell transplant. The receptors stem from a boy between 2 and 10 years old with acute lymphoblastic leukemia, due to receive a stem cell transplant.

The chain has TRBV28 and TRBJ2-4, with TRBD2 as a possible D gene (5 bases). V lost 2 bases and J 12 bases, leaving 11 bases between the germline ends. This CDR3 is built from 12 residues. Germline CDR1 MDHEN, CDR2 SYDVKM. The CDR3 region has the DNA TGTGCCAGCAGTTTAAAGTTTCGGGGTCAGTACTTC. It translates to CASSLKFRGQYF.

The chain is built from TRBV7-2 and TRBJ2-5; D is unclear. The CDR3 sequence is 13 residues long. Germline CDR1 is SGHTA and CDR2 is FQGNSA. The germline V and J ends were trimmed by 2 bases and 3 bases, with 7 bases remaining between them. The CDR3 region is CASSLSREETQYF. CDR3 nucleotide sequence: TGTGCCAGCAGCTTAAGCAGAGAAGAGACCCAGTACTTC.

This clonotype came up many times. V gene TRBV20-1 combines with J gene TRBJ1-5; D call uncertain. Germline V gene lookup returns CDR1 DFQATT and CDR2 SNEGSKA (reference sequence). The germline V and J ends were trimmed by 0 bases and 1 base, with 1 base remaining between them. This CDR3 has 12 residues. The CDR3 sequence is CSARDSNQPQHF. CDR3 in DNA: TGCAGTGCTAGAGACAGCAATCAGCCCCAGCATTTT.

This clonotype was seen ten or more times. The chain joins TRBV28 to TRBJ1-6; a possible D gene is TRBD1 (5 bases). Trimming left V 5 bases short and J 9 bases short, with 14 bases between. CDR1 is MDHEN, CDR2 SYDVKM, per germline. The CDR3 runs 14 residues. The CDR3 reads CASSATGVGSPLHF. Here the CDR3 DNA reads TGTGCCAGCAGTGCCACGGGGGTCGGTTCACCCCTCCACTTT.

The table lists this clonotype with a count of one. The V and J genes are TRBV6-1 and TRBJ2-2; 12 bases align to TRBD1. The germline CDR1 and CDR2 sequences are MNHNS and SASEGT. The V segment lost 6 bases and the J segment 6 bases; nucleotides outside the gene matches: 5. The CDR3 totals 15 residues. The chain's CDR3 is CASRDGTGGSGELFF. The CDR3 DNA sequence: TGTGCCAGCAGGGATGGGACAGGGGGCTCCGGGGAGCTGTTTTTT.

This clonotype has just a few counts. The V and J genes are TRBV27 and TRBJ2-1, with 7 bases matching TRBD2. CDR3 length: 15 residues. Germline-derived CDR1 and CDR2 are MNHEY and SMNVEV (reference sequence). The trim removed 7 bases at V and 6 bases at J, leaving 12 bases unmatched. CDR3 region: CASNLAGTTRNEQFF. As DNA, the CDR3 is TGTGCCAGCAATCTCGCCGGGACTACGCGCAATGAGCAGTTCTTC.

The table lists this clonotype with many counts. V gene TRBV5-1 combines with J gene TRBJ2-3, with 7 bases aligning to TRBD2. Germline assignment: CDR1 SGHRS and CDR2 YFSETQ. The CDR3 is 16 residues long. The V segment lost 4 bases and the J segment 2 bases; nucleotides outside the gene matches: 10. CDR3 amino acids: CASSRNSLADTDTQYF. In nucleotides, the CDR3 is TGCGCCAGCAGCCGAAACTCGCTAGCGGACACAGATACGCAGTATTTT. Full variable domain (rest looked up from reference TRBV5-1 and TRBJ2-3): KAGVTQTPRYLIKTRGQQVTLSCSPISGHRSVSWYQQTPGQGLQFLFEYFSETQRNKGNFPGRFSGRQFSNSRSEMNVSTLELGDSALYLCASSRNSLADTDTQYFGPGTRLTVL.

The chain employs TRBV7-8 and TRBJ2-1; 8 bases line up with TRBD2. Losses at the gene ends were 0 bases for V and 0 bases for J; bases not matched to a gene: 13. This CDR3 is 20 amino acids long. Germline V gives CDR1 SGHVS, CDR2 FQNEAQ. The CDR3 protein is CASSLALLLAEGYSYNEQFF. In DNA form, the CDR3 reads TGTGCCAGCAGCTTAGCGCTCCTACTAGCGGAGGGATACTCCTACAATGAGCAGTTCTTC. Based on the CDR3 plus reference TRBV7-8 and TRBJ2-1, the full variable domain is GAGVSQSPRYKVAKRGQDVALRCDPISGHVSLFWYQQALGQGPEFLTYFQNEAQLDKSGLPSDRFFAERPEGSVSTLKIQRTQQEDSAVYLCASSLALLLAEGYSYNEQFFGPGTRLTVL.

J is TRBJ2-3 and V is TRBV12-3 or TRBV12-4; 8 nucleotides line up with TRBD2. This CDR3 comprises 17 residues. Losses at the gene ends were 4 bases for V and 7 bases for J; bases not matched to a gene: 16. DNA of the CDR3: TGTGCCAGCAGTTCTACCAACGGACTAGCAGAACTGAATACGCAGTATTTT. The encoded protein is CASSSTNGLAELNTQYF.

This clonotype was seen only a few times. The chain recombines TRBV28 with TRBJ2-1; TRBD2 matches 15 bases. CDR3 size: 16 residues. Per germline, CDR1 MDHEN and CDR2 SYDVKM. With V trimmed by 5 bases and J by 8 bases, 7 bases remained unmatched. Here the CDR3 reads CASSPGTSGRIHEQFF. The CDR3 DNA reads as TGTGCCAGCAGTCCAGGGACTAGCGGGAGGATCCATGAGCAGTTCTTC.

This clonotype was detected ten times or more. The chain couples TRBV7-2 to TRBJ2-5; D is ambiguous. The V and J ends lost 3 bases and 5 bases respectively, with 16 bases between them. CDR1 is SGHTA and CDR2 is FQGNSA in the germline V gene. This CDR3 contains 15 residues. The CDR3 nucleotides read TGTGCCAGCAGCTTCTACCTAGACGGAAGGGAGACCCAGTACTTC. Translating it yields CASSFYLDGRETQYF.

The chain links TRBV29-1 to TRBJ2-1; 11 bases agree with TRBD2. CDR1 is SQVTM, CDR2 ANQGSEA, per germline. CDR3 size: 16 residues. The V and J ends lost 0 bases and 7 bases, in that order; junction bases with no gene match: 8. CDR3 amino acids: CSVEDLASGRQNEQFF. In DNA, the CDR3 is TGCAGCGTTGAAGATCTAGCTAGCGGGAGGCAGAATGAGCAGTTCTTC.

The table lists this clonotype with a few counts. The chain has TRBV28 and TRBJ2-1, with a possible D match to TRBD2 (5 bases). The CDR3 extends over 15 amino acids. Germline V CDR1 and CDR2: MDHEN, SYDVKM. Trimming pared 8 bases from V and 1 base from J, leaving 15 bases between. The CDR3 protein is CASGEGDQSYNEQFF. The CDR3 DNA reads TGTGCCAGCGGAGAGGGAGACCAGTCCTACAATGAGCAGTTCTTC.

This clonotype was observed a handful of times. The chain employs TRBV3-1 and TRBJ2-1; possibly TRBD1 or TRBD2 for D (6 bases each). The germline V and J ends were trimmed by 1 base and 9 bases, with 10 bases remaining between them. The CDR3 runs 13 residues. Germline loops: CDR1 LGHDT, CDR2 YNNKEL (reference sequence). The CDR3 sequence: CASSQGGAGEQFF. The CDR3 nucleotides are TGTGCCAGCAGCCAAGGGGGGGCCGGTGAGCAGTTCTTC.

Comments on this clonotype: At one end the junction does not follow the germline gene, possibly because of a read error. In DNA form, the CDR3 reads TGTGCCAGCTCACCACTTCCCGGACGGACTCTTAGCTCCTACAATGAGCAGTCCTTC. Its protein is CASSPLPGRTLSSYNEQSF. V and J are TRBV18 and TRBJ2-1, with a possible D match to TRBD2 (5 bases). Germline V gene sequence: CDR1 KGHSH, CDR2 LQKENI. The CDR3 totals 19 residues.

The rearrangement joins TRBV5-1 to TRBJ2-3; no clear D gene. CDR1 is SGHRS, CDR2 YFSETQ, per germline. V was shortened by 2 bases and J by 4 bases, with 11 bases between the two germline ends. This CDR3 contains 14 residues. The chain's CDR3 is CASSFGPSPDTQYF. CDR3 nucleotide sequence: TGCGCCAGCAGCTTTGGCCCCTCTCCAGATACGCAGTATTTT. Supplemented by reference TRBV5-1 and TRBJ2-3, the full variable domain reads KAGVTQTPRYLIKTRGQQVTLSCSPISGHRSVSWYQQTPGQGLQFLFEYFSETQRNKGNFPGRFSGRQFSNSRSEMNVSTLELGDSALYLCASSFGPSPDTQYFGPGTRLTVL.

The chain has TRBV10-3 and TRBJ2-7; 8 bases align to TRBD2. Germline V gene lookup returns CDR1 ENHRY and CDR2 SYGVKD. This CDR3 is built from 14 residues. Trimming at V came to 4 bases and at J to 2 bases, leaving 4 bases not matched to a gene. The CDR3 loop reads CAISGDSGAYEQYF. CDR3 bases: TGTGCCATCAGTGGGGATAGCGGGGCCTACGAGCAGTACTTC.